This record covers a single T cell receptor beta chain. The antigen remains unidentified. This sample is drawn from a study of cytomegalovirus exposure and HLA in healthy donors. Study-level findings and limits: An analysis that was carried out later associated 15,000 to 20,000 TCR beta sequences with HLA alleles at 0.05 false discovery rate. A later analysis showed HLA-associated TCR beta chains outstripping equally common others in clonal expansion.

This CDR3 has 15 amino acids. Looked up from germline, CDR1 is MNHEY and CDR2 is SVGAGI. V was pared by 8 bases and J by 0 bases, with 17 bases between. Amplification used 60 Vbeta primers and 13 Jbeta primers. Authors' methods: A later analysis tallied 80 million or so unique TCR beta chains, about 11 million of them shared. The repertoire was sequenced with immunoSEQ multiplex PCR; TCRdb's copy has only in-frame clones and lacks some. V and J calls and clone size are copied from that table; D and trimming were computed from the DNA. This repertoire shows about 120,000 clones, roughly 82% found once; its top ten account for 11%.

Sequencing used PBMCs. The TCR was taken from a man aged 35-49 years in good health and CMV-seropositive. This rearrangement joins TRBV6-5 to TRBJ2-7; a possible D gene is TRBD1 (6 bases). The CDR3 nucleotides are TGTGCCAGCTCCCTTGACAGGCTGAGCTCCTACGAGCAGTACTTC. It translates to CASSLDRLSSYEQYF.